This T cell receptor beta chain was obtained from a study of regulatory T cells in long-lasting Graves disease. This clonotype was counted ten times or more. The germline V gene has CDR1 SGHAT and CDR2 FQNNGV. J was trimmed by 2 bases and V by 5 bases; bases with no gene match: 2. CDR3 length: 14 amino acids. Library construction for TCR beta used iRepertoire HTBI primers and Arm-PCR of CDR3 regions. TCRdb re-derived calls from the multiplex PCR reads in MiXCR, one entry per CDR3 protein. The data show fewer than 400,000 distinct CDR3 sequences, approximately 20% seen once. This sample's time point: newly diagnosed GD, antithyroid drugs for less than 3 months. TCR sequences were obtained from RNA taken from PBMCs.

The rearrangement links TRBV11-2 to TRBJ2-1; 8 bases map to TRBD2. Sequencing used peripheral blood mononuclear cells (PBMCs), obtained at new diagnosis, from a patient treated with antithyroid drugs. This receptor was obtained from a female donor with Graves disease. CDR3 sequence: CASSLSGTYNEQFF. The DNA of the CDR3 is TGTGCCAGCAGCCTTAGCGGGACCTACAATGAGCAGTTCTTC.